This T cell receptor beta chain was identified during a study of T cell responses to AZD1222 COVID-19 vaccine. CDR1 is ENHRY, CDR2 SYGVKD, per germline. V was shortened by 8 bases and J by 7 bases, with 14 bases between the two germline ends. CDR3 length: 12 residues. Findings of the study overall: Among the donors, most were white British and more were female, and clonal diversity was possibly underestimated. Spike-specific TCR breadth and depth went up after people got two AZD1222 doses.

Turning to this clone: Its antigen is undetermined.

Using immunoSEQ multiplex PCR, the repertoire was profiled, and TCRdb retains in-frame clones only, with some absent. Of about 72,000 clones listed, approximately 90% are singletons. The specimen comprised peripheral blood, sampled on day 0 of AZD1222 vaccination. This receptor was taken from an adult in good health. The chain couples TRBV10-3 to TRBJ1-2; D is unresolved. CDR3 in amino acids: CAIWARNVGYTF. DNA of the CDR3: TGTGCCATCTGGGCCAGGAATGTTGGCTACACCTTC.